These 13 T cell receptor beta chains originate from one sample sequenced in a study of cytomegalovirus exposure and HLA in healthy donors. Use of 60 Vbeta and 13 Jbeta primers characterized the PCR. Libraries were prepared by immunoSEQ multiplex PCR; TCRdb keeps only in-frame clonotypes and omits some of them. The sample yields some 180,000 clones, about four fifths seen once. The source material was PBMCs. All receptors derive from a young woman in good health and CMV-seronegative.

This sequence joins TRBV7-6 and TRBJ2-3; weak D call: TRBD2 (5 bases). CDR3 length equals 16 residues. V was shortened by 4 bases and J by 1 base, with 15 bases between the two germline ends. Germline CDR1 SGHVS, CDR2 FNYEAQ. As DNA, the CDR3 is TGTGCCAGCAGCTCACTAGTTTTAGGTGGCACAGATACGCAGTATTTT. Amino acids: CASSSLVLGGTDTQYF.

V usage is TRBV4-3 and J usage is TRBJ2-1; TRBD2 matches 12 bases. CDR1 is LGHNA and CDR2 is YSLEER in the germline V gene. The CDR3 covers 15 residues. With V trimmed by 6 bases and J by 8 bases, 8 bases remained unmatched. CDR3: CASSSTSGSSHEQFF. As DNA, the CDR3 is TGCGCCAGCAGTTCGACTAGCGGGAGCTCCCATGAGCAGTTCTTC.

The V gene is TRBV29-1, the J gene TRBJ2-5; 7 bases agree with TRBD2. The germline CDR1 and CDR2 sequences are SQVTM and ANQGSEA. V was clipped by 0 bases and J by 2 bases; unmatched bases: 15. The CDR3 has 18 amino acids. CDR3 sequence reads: CSVEDLQASGIPQETQYF. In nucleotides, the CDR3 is TGCAGCGTTGAAGACCTACAGGCGAGCGGGATTCCGCAAGAGACCCAGTACTTC.

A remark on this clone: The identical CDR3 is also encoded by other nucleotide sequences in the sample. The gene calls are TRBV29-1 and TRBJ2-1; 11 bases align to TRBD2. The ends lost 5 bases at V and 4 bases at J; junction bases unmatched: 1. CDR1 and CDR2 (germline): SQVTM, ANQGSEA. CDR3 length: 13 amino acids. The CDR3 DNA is TGCAGCGTTCGACTAGCGGGATACAATGAGCAGTTCTTC. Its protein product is CSVRLAGYNEQFF.

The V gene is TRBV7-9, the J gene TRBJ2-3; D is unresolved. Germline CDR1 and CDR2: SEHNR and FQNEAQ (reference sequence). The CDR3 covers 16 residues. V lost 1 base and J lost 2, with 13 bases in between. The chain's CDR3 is CASSLEESPYTDTQYF. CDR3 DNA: TGTGCCAGCAGCTTAGAAGAGAGCCCATACACAGATACGCAGTATTTT.

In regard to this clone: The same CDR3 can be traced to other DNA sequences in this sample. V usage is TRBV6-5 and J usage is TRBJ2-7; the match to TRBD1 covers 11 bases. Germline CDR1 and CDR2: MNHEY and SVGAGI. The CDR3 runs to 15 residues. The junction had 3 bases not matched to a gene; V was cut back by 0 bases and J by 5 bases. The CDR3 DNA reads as TGTGCCAGCAGTTACTCGGGGACAGGGGGAAACGAGCAGTACTTC. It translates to CASSYSGTGGNEQYF.

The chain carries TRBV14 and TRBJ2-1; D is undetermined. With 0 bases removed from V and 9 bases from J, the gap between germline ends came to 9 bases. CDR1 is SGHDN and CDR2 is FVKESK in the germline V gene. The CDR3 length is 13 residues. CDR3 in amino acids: CASSQDRRGEQFF. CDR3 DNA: TGTGCCAGCAGCCAAGATCGACGCGGTGAGCAGTTCTTC.

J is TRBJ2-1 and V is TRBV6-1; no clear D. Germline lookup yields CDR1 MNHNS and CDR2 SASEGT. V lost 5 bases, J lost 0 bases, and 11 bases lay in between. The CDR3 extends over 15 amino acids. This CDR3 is CASSRQADSYNEQFF. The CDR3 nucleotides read TGTGCCAGCAGTCGGCAGGCTGACTCCTACAATGAGCAGTTCTTC.

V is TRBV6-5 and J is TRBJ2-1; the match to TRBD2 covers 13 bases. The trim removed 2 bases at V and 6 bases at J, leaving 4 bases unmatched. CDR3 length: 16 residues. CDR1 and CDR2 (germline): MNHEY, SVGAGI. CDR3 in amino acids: CASSYRGLAGFNEQFF. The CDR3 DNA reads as TGTGCCAGCAGTTACCGGGGACTAGCGGGATTCAATGAGCAGTTCTTC.

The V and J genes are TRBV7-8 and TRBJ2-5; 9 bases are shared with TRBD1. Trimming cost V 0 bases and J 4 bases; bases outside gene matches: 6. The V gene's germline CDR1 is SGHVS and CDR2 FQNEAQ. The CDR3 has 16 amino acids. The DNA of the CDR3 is TGTGCCAGCAGCTTAGCTGCACAGGGGGCCACAGAGACCCAGTACTTC. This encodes CASSLAAQGATETQYF.

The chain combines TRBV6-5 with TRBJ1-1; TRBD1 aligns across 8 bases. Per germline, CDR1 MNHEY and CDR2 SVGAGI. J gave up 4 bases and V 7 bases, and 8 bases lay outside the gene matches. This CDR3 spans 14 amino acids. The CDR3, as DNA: TGTGCCAGCAACTACGGACAGGGCACCACTGAAGCTTTCTTT. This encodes CASNYGQGTTEAFF.

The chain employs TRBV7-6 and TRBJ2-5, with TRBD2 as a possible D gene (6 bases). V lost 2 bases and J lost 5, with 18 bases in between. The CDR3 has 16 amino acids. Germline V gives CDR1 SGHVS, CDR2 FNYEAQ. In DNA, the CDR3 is TGTGCCAGCAGCTTATACGGGGGACCACTCTCGGAGACCCAGTACTTC. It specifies CASSLYGGPLSETQYF.

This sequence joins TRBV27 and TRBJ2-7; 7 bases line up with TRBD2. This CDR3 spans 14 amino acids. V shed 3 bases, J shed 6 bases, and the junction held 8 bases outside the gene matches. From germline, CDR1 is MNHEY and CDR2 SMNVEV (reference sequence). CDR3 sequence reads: CASSFRGRIIEQYF. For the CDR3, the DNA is TGTGCCAGCAGTTTCCGCGGGAGAATTATCGAGCAGTACTTC.